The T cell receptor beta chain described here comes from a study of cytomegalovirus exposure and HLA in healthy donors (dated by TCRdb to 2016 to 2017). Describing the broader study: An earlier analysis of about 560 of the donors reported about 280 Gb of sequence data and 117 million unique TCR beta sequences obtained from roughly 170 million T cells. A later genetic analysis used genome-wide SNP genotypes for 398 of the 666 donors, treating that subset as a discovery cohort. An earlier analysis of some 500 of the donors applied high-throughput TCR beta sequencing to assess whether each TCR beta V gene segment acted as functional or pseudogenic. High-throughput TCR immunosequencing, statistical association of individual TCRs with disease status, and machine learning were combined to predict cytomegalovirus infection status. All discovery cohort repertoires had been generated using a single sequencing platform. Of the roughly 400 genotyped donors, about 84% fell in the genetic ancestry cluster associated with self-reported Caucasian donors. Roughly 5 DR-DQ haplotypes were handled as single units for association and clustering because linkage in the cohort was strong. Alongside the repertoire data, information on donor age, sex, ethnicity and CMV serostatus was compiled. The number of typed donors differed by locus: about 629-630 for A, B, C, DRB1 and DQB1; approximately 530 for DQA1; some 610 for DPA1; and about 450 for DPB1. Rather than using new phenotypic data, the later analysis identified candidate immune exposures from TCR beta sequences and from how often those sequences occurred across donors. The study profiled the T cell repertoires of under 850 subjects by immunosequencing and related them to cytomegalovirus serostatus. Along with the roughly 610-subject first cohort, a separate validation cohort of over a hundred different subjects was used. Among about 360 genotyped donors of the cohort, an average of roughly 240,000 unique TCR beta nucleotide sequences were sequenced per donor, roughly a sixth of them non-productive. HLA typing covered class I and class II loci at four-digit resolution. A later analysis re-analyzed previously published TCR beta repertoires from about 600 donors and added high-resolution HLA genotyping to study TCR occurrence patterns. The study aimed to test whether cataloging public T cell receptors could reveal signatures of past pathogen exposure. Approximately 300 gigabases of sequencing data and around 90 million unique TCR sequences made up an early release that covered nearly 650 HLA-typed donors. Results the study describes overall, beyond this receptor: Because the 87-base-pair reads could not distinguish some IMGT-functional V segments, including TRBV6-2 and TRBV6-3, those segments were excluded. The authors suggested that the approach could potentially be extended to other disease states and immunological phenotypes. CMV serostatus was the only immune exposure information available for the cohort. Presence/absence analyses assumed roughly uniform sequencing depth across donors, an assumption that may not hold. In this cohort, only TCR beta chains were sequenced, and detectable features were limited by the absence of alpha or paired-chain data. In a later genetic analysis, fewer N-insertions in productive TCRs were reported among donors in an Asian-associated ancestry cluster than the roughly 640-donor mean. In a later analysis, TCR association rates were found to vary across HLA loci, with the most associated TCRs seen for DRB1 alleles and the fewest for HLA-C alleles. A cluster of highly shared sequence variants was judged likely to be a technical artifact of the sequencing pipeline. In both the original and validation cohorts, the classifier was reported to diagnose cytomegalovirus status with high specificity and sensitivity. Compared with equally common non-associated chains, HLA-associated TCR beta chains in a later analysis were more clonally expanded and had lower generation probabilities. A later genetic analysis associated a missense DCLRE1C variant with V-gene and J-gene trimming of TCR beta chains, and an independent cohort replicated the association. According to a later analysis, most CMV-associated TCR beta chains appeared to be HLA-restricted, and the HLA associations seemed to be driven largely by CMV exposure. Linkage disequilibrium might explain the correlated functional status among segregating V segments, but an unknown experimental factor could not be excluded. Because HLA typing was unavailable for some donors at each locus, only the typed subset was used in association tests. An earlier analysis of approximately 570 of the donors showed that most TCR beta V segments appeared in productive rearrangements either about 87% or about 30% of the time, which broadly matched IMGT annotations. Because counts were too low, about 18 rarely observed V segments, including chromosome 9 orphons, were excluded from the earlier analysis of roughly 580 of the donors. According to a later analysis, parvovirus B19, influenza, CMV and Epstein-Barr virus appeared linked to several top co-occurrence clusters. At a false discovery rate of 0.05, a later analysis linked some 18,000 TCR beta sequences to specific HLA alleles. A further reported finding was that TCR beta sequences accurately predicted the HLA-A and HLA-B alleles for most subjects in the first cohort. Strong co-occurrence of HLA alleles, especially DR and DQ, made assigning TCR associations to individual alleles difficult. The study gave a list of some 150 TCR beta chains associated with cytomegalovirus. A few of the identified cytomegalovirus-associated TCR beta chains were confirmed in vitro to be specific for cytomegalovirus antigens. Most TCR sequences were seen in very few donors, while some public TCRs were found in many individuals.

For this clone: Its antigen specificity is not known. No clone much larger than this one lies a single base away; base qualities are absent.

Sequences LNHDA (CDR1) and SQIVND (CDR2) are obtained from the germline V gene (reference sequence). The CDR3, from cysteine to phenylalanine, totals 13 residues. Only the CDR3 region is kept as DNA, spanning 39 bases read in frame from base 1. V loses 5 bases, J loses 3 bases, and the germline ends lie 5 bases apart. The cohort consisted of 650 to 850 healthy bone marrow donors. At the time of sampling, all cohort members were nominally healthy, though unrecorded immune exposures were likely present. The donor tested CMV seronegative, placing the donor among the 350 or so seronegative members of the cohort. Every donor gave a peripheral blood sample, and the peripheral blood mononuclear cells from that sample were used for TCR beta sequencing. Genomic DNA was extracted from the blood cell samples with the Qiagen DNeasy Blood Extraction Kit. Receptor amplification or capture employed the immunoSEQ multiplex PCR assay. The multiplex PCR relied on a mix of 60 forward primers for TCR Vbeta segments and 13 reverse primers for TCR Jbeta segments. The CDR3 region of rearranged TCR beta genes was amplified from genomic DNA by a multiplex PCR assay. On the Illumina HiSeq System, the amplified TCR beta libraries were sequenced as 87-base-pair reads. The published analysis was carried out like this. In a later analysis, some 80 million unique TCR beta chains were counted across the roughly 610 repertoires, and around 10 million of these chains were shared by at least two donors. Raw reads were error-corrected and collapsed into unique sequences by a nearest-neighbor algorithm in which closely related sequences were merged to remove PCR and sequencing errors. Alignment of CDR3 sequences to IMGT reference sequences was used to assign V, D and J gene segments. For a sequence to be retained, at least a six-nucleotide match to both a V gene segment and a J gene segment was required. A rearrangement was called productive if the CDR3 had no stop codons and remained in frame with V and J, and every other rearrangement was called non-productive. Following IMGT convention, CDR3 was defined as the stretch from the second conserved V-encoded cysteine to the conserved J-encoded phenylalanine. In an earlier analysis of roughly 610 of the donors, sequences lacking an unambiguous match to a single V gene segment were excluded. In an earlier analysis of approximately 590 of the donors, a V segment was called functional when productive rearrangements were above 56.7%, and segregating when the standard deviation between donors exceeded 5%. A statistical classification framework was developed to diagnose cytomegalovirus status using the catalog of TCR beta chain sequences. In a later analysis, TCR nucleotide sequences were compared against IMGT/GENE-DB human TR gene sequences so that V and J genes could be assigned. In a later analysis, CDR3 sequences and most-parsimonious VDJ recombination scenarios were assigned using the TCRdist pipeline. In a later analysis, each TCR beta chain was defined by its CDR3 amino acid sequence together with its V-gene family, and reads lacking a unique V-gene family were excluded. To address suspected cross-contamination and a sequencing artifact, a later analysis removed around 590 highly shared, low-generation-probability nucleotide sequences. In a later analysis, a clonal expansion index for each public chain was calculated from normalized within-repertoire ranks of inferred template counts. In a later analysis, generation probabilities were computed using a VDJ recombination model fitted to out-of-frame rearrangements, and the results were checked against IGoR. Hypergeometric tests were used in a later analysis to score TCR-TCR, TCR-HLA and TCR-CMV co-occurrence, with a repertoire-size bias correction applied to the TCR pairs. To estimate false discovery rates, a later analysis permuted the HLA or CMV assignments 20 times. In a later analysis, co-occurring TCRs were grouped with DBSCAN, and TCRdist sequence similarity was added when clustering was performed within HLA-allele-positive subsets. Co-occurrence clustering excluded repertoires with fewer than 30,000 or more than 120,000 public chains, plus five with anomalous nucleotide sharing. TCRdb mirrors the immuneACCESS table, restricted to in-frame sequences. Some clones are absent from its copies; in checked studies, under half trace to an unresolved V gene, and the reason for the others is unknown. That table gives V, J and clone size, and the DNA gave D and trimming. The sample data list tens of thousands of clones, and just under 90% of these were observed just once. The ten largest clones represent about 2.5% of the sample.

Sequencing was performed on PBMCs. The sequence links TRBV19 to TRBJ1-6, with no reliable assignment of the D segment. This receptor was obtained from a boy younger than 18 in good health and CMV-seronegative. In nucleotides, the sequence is TGTGCCAGTAGTCCCTACTATAATTCACCCCTCCACTTT. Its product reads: CASSPYYNSPLHF.